This T cell receptor (beta chain) was sequenced for a study of T cell repertoires in cytomegalovirus infection. Study details: Alongside well-studied HLA-B-restricted CMV epitopes, recently identified HLA-C-restricted CMV epitopes were also used. Public TCR beta signature analysis indicated the presence of both CMV infection and matching HLA type. Study findings and constraints: HLA-C-restricted CMV-specific TCR beta clonotypes prevailed in the ex vivo response.

Germline CDR1 SGHAT, CDR2 FQNNGV. V dropped 6 bases and J dropped 2; count of bases not matched to a gene: 11. The CDR3 sequence is 17 residues long. MiXCR, applied by TCRdb to the reads, yields one record per CDR3 protein. The repertoire includes some 220,000 distinct CDR3 sequences, 38% of them detected once, and around 64% sits in the top ten. A few counts support this clonotype. Antigen unknown. The material was CD8+ T cells from cultured PBMCs, obtained from culture after CMV antigen stimulation. The sequence was collected from a human donor in good health (CMV status not recorded). Some clones in this sample may be carry-over from other donors' samples. This chain links TRBV11-2 with TRBJ2-1; TRBD2 aligns across 9 bases. Written as DNA, the CDR3 is TGTGCCAGCAGGCCACGTGCTAGCGGGGACCCCTACAATGAGCAGTTCTTC. It is translated as CASRPRASGDPYNEQFF.